This T cell receptor beta chain was identified in a study of T cells in localized non-small cell lung cancer. TCRdb's copy holds only in-frame clones and misses some; the assay was immunoSEQ multiplex PCR. The profile covers fewer than 5,000 clones, with 32% appearing a single time and about a tenth taken by the ten largest. CDR3 length equals 13 residues. V lost 6 bases and J 9 bases, leaving 12 bases between the germline ends. Looked up from germline, CDR1 is MGHDK and CDR2 is SYGVNS. On this clone itself: What it binds is unknown.

Study-wide findings and caveats: It was uninvolved adjacent lung that showed the highest T cell clonality, exceeding tumor. When the top 100 tumor clones were examined, a median about 60 of them also appeared in the adjacent lung, which was paired and uninvolved.

The clonotype originates from a woman aged 35 to 75 with stage II squamous cell lung carcinoma. The sample here was lung tumor tissue, taken before any cancer treatment. The chain combines TRBV25-1 with TRBJ1-6; a weak D match, TRBD1 (5 bases). The DNA of the CDR3 is TGTGCCAGCAGGGTAGGGGATGGTTCACCCCTCCACTTT. Amino acids: CASRVGDGSPLHF. The full variable domain, with the rest looked up from reference TRBV25-1 and TRBJ1-6, is EADIYQTPRYLVIGTGKKITLECSQTMGHDKMYWYQQDPGMELHLIHYSYGVNSTEKGDLSSESTVSRIRTEHFPLTLESARPSHTSQYLCASRVGDGSPLHFGNGTRLTVT.